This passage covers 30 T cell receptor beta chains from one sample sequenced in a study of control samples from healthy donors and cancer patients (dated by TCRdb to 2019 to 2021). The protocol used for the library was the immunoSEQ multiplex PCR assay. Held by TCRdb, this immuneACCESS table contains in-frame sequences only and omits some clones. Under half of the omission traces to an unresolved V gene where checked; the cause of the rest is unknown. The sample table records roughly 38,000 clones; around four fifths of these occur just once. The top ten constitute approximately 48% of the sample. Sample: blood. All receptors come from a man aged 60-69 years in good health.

The CDR3 here is CSASRGMELSTEAFF. The CDR3 DNA follows: TGCAGTGCTAGTCGGGGAATGGAATTGAGCACTGAAGCTTTCTTT. The rearrangement uses TRBV20-1 and TRBJ1-1; D is uncertain. V gave up 3 bases and J gave up 4 bases, with 18 bases separating them. The germline CDR1 and CDR2 sequences are DFQATT and SNEGSKA (reference sequence). The CDR3 consists of 15 residues.

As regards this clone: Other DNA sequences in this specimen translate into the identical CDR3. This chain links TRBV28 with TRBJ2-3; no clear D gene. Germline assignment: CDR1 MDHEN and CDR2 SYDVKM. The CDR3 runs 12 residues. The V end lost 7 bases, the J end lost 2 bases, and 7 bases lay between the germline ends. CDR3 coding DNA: TGTGCCAGCAACAGCCTCACAGATACGCAGTATTTT. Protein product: CASNSLTDTQYF.

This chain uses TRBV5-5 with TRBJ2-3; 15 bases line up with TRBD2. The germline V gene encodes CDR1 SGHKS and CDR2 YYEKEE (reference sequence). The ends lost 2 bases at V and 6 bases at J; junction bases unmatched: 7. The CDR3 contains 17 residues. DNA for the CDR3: TGTGCCAGCAGCTTTATCGGACTAGCGGGGGGGCGTGATACGCAGTATTTT. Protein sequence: CASSFIGLAGGRDTQYF. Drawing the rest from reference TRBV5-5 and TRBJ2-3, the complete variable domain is DAGVTQSPTHLIKTRGQQVTLRCSPISGHKSVSWYQQVLGQGPQFIFQYYEKEERGRGNFPDRFSARQFPNYSSELNVNALLLGDSALYLCASSFIGLAGGRDTQYFGPGTRLTVL.

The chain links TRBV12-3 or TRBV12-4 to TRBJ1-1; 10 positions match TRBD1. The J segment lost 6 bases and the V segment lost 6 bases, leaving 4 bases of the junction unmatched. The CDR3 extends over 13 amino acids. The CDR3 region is CASSPGQGAEAFF. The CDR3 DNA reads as TGTGCCAGCAGCCCAGGACAGGGGGCTGAAGCTTTCTTT.

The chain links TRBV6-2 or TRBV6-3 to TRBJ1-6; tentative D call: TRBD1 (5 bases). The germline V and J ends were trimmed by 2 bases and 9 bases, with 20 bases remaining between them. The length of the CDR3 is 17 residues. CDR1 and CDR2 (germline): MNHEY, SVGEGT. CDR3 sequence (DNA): TGTGCCAGCAGTTACGCCACCGGGGCCGATTGGGGTTCACCCCTCCACTTT. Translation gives CASSYATGADWGSPLHF.

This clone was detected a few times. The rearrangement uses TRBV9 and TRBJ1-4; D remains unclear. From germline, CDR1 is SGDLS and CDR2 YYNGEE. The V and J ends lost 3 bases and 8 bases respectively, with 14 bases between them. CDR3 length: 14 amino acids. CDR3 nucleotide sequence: TGTGCCAGCAGCGGAAGTTCGGGCCGCGAAAAACTGTTTTTT. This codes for CASSGSSGREKLFF.

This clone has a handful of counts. CDR3 nucleotides: TGTGCCAGCAGCTCCCGCACGGGGAATTCACCCCTCCACTTT. It specifies CASSSRTGNSPLHF. The chain employs TRBV7-9 and TRBJ1-6; unclear D gene. Germline lookup yields CDR1 SEHNR and CDR2 FQNEAQ (reference sequence). The V end lost 4 bases, the J end lost 7 bases, and 11 bases lay between the germline ends. CDR3 length equals 14 residues.

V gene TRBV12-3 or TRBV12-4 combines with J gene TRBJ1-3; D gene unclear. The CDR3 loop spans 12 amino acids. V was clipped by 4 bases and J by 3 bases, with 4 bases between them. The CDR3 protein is CASSSGGNTIYF. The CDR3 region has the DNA TGTGCCAGCAGTTCGGGTGGAAACACCATATATTTT.

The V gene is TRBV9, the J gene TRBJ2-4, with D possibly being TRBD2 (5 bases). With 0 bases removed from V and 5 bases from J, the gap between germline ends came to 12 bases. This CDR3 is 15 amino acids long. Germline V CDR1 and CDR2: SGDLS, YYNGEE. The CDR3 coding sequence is TGTGCCAGCAGCGTAGGACCAAGCGGCGAAAACATTCAGTACTTC. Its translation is CASSVGPSGENIQYF. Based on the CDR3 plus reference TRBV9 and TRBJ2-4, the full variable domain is DSGVTQTPKHLITATGQRVTLRCSPRSGDLSVYWYQQSLDQGLQFLIQYYNGEERAKGNILERFSAQQFPDLHSELNLSSLELGDSALYFCASSVGPSGENIQYFGAGTRLSVL.

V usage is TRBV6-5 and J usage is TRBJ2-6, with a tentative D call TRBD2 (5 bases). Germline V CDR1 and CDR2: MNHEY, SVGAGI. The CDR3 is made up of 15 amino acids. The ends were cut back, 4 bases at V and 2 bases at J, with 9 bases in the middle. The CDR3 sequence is CASSSEGAGANVLTF. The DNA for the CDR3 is TGTGCCAGCAGTTCCGAGGGTGCTGGGGCCAACGTCCTGACTTTC.

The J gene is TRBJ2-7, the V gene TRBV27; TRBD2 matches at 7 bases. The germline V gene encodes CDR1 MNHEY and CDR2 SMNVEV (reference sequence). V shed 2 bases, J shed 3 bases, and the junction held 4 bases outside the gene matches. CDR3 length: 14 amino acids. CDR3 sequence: CASSLKPGGYEQYF. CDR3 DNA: TGTGCCAGCAGTTTAAAGCCGGGGGGCTACGAGCAGTACTTC.

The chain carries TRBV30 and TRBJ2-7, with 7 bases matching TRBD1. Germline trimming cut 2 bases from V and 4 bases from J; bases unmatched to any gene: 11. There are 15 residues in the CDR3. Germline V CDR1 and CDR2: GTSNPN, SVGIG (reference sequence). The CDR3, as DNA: TGTGCCTGGAGTCCCCCCGGGACAGTCCTTTACGAGCAGTACTTC. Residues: CAWSPPGTVLYEQYF.

The CDR3 protein is CASTSDGGNQPQHF. The CDR3 DNA follows: TGTGCCAGCACTTCGGACGGCGGCAATCAGCCCCAGCATTTT. J is TRBJ1-5 and V is TRBV6-6, with no clear D. The CDR3 sequence is 14 residues long. Trimming cost V 7 bases and J 2 bases, with 12 bases left between them. Germline V CDR1 and CDR2: MNHNY, SVGAGI (reference sequence).

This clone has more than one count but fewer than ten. The CDR3 bases are TGTGCCAGCAGCTTAAGGGCAGGAGGCAATCAGCCCCAGCATTTT. It codes for CASSLRAGGNQPQHF. The rearrangement joins TRBV11-2 to TRBJ1-5; D gene uncertain. Germline-derived CDR1 and CDR2 are SGHAT and FQNNGV. V lost 2 bases to trimming and J lost 2 bases, with 10 bases between them. CDR3 size: 15 residues. Full variable domain (outside the CDR3, taken from reference TRBV11-2 and TRBJ1-5): EAGVAQSPRYKIIEKRQSVAFWCNPISGHATLYWYQQILGQGPKLLIQFQNNGVVDDSQLPKDRFSAERLKGVDSTLKIQPAKLEDSAVYLCASSLRAGGNQPQHFGDGTRLSIL.

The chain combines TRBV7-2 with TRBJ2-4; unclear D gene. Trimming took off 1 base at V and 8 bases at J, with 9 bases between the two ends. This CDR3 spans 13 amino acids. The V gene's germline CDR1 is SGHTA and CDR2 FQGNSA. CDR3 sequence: CASSLDQRDIQYF. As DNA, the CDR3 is TGTGCCAGCAGCTTAGATCAGAGAGACATTCAGTACTTC.

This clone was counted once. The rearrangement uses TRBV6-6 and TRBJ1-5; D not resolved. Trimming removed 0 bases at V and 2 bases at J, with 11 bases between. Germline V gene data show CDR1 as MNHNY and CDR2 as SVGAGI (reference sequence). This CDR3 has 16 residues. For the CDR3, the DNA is TGTGCCAGCAGTTACTCGAAGGGTTCCGGCAATCAGCCCCAGCATTTT. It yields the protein CASSYSKGSGNQPQHF.

Here the CDR3 reads CASSLAGLYNSPLHF. CDR3 bases: TGTGCCAGCAGTTTAGCCGGCCTCTATAATTCACCCCTCCACTTT. The chain employs TRBV27 and TRBJ1-6; unclear D gene. The CDR3 runs 15 residues. Germline values: CDR1 MNHEY, CDR2 SMNVEV (reference sequence). V was clipped by 2 bases and J by 3 bases, with 8 bases between them.

The CDR3 is CASSVASSGGPSNEQFF. The CDR3 DNA reads TGTGCCAGCAGCGTAGCGTCTAGCGGGGGGCCTTCCAATGAGCAGTTCTTC. V gene TRBV9 combines with J gene TRBJ2-1; 11 positions match TRBD2. CDR1 and CDR2 from the germline V gene are SGDLS and YYNGEE. The CDR3 runs 17 residues. V gave up 0 bases and J gave up 6 bases; unmatched junction bases: 8.

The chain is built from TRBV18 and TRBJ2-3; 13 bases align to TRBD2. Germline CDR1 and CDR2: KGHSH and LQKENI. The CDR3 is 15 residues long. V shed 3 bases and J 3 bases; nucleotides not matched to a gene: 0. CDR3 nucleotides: TGTGCCAGCTCACCGGGACTAGCGGGGACAGATACGCAGTATTTT. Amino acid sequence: CASSPGLAGTDTQYF. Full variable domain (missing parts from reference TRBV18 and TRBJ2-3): NAGVMQNPRHLVRRRGQEARLRCSPMKGHSHVYWYRQLPEEGLKFMVYLQKENIIDESGMPKERFSAEFPKEGPSILRIQQVVRGDSAAYFCASSPGLAGTDTQYFGPGTRLTVL.

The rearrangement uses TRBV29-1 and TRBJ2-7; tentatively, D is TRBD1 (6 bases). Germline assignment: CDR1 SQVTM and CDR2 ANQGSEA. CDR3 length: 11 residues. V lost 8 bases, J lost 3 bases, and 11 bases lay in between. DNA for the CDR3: TGCAGCACCGACAGGAGCTACGAGCAGTACTTC. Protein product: CSTDRSYEQYF.

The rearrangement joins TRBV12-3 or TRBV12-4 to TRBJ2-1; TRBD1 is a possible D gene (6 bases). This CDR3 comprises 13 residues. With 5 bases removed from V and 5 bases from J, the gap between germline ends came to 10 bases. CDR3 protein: CASSKDSHNEQFF. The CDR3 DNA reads TGTGCCAGCAGTAAGGACAGCCACAATGAGCAGTTCTTC.

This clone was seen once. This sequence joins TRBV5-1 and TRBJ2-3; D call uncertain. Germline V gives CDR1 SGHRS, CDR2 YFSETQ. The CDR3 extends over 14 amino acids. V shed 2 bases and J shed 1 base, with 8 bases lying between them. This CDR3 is CASSLGSGTDTQYF. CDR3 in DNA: TGCGCCAGCAGCTTAGGAAGCGGCACAGATACGCAGTATTTT.

The CDR3 DNA follows: TGTGCCAGCAGCTGGAGCCAGGGGGTCACTGAAGCTTTCTTT. Protein: CASSWSQGVTEAFF. V is TRBV7-9 and J is TRBJ1-1, with 7 bases fitting TRBD1. Trimming removed 4 bases from V and 4 bases from J; junction bases left unmatched: 6. The germline gives CDR1 SEHNR, CDR2 FQNEAQ (reference sequence). The CDR3 totals 14 residues.

The CDR3 DNA follows: TGTGCCAGCAGGTACCGAAATCAGCCCCAGCATTTT. This translates into CASRYRNQPQHF. This sequence joins TRBV27 and TRBJ1-5, with D unclear. The CDR3 totals 12 residues. Between the trimmed V and J ends, which lost 6 bases and 4 bases, there was a span of 7 bases. CDR1 MNHEY and CDR2 SMNVEV come from the germline V gene (reference sequence).

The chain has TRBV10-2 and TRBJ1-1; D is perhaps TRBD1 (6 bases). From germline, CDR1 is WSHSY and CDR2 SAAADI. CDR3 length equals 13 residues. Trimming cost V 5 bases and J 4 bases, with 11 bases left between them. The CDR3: CASSLGGSTEAFF. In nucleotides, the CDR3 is TGCGCCAGCAGTTTAGGGGGGTCCACTGAAGCTTTCTTT.

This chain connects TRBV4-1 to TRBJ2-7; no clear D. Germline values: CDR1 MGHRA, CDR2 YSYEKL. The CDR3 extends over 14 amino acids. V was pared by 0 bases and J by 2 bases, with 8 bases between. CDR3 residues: CASSQEVPPYEQYF. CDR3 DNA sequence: TGCGCCAGCAGCCAAGAAGTCCCCCCCTACGAGCAGTACTTC.

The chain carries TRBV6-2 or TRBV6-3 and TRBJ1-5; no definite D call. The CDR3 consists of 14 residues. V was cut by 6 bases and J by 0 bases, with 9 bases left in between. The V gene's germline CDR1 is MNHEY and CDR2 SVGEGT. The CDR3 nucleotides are TGTGCCAGCAGCCTACTATATAGCAATCAGCCCCAGCATTTT. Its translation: CASSLLYSNQPQHF.

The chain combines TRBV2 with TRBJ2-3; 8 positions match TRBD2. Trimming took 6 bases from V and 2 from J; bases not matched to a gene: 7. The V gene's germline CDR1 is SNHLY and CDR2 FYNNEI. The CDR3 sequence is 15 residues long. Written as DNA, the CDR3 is TGTGCCAGCAGCCCGACAGCGGGAGTCACAGATACGCAGTATTTT. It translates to CASSPTAGVTDTQYF.

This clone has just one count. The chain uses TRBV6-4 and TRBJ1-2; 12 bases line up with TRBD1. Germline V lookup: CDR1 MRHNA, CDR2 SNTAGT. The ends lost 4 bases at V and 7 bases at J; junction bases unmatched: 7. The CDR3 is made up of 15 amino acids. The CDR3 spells CASSVAGQGAGGYTF. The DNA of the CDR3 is TGTGCCAGCAGTGTGGCGGGACAGGGGGCAGGTGGCTACACCTTC.

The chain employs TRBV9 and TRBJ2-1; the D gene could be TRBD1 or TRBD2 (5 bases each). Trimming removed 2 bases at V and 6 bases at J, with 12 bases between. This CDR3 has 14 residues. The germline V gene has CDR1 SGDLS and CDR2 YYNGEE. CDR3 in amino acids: CASSVWDDPNEQFF. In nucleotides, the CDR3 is TGTGCCAGCAGCGTGTGGGACGACCCCAATGAGCAGTTCTTC.